This T cell receptor beta chain was sequenced during a study of cytomegalovirus exposure and HLA in healthy donors. Regarding the study as a whole: Later on, analysis showed that most CMV-associated TCR beta chains appeared to be HLA-restricted. In all likelihood, a cluster of highly shared sequence variants was a sequencing artifact.

Trimming cost V 7 bases and J 11 bases, with 20 bases left between them. The CDR3 is made up of 13 amino acids. Germline values: CDR1 MNHEY, CDR2 SMNVEV (reference sequence). As regards this clone: Its antigen is still unknown.

PCR amplification relied on 60 Vbeta primers (plus 13 Jbeta primers). The method was immunoSEQ multiplex PCR; TCRdb's version includes in-frame clones alone and lacks a portion of them. The table includes around 200,000 clones, 74% detected once. The V gene is TRBV27, the J gene TRBJ2-5; D may be TRBD2 (6 bases). The material sequenced was PBMCs. This TCR derives from a woman aged 25-40 years in good health and CMV-seropositive. CDR3 DNA: TGTGCCAGCACGGGGACTTCGGTGGGGGAGCAGTACTTC. Translated, it gives CASTGTSVGEQYF.